This is a list of T cell receptor beta chains from one sample in a study of T cell clones after liver transplantation. Clones were read by immunoSEQ multiplex PCR, and TCRdb kept only the in-frame ones, dropping some. The table has 45,000 to 60,000 clones, around 70% seen once. The material was CD4+ T cells from blood, obtained at the 22-month timepoint. These receptors originate from a human patient who received a liver transplant. Some T cells may be the graft donor's. Each CDR3 is given with its conserved first and last residue. A D gene is named only where the DNA matches it firmly. Clone size is shown for a subset of rows, as once, few, many or a class of expanded clone.

few | TRBJ1-4 | TRBD1 | TRBV28 | TGTGCCAGCAGCCTGGGACAGGCTGGTGAAAAACTGTTTTTT | CASSLGQAGEKLFF
- | TRBJ2-1 | - | TRBV11-2 | TGTGCCAGCAGCTTTAGGGGGGCACCCTCCTACAATGAGCAGTTCTTC | CASSFRGAPSYNEQFF
few | TRBJ1-1 | TRBD1 | TRBV28 | TGTGCCAGCAGTTTATGGGGGACAGGAAAGAACACTGAAGCTTTCTTT | CASSLWGTGKNTEAFF
- | TRBJ2-2 | - | TRBV6-6 | TGTGCCAGCAGTTACAAGGACACCTCCACCGGGGAGCTGTTTTTT | CASSYKDTSTGELFF
- | TRBJ2-3 | - | TRBV2 | TGTGCCAGCAGTGAGTTACTCCGGGGAGATACGCAGTATTTT | CASSELLRGDTQYF
- | TRBJ2-3 | TRBD2 | TRBV4-2 | TGTGCCAGCAGCCTTAGGACTAGCGGGGCCACAGATACGCAGTATTTT | CASSLRTSGATDTQYF
- | TRBJ2-1 | - | TRBV12-5 | TGTGCTAGTGGTTCCAGGAGGAATGAGCAGTTCTTC | CASGSRRNEQFF
few | TRBJ1-2 | - | TRBV6-1 | TGTGCCAGCAGTGAATTCCAGGTCAACTATGGCTACACCTTC | CASSEFQVNYGYTF
- | TRBJ2-7 | - | TRBV7-9 | TGTGCCAGCAGCTTAGGCGCCGGGGGCGTTTCCTACGAGCAGTACTTC | CASSLGAGGVSYEQYF
- | TRBJ1-5 | TRBD1 | TRBV28 | TGTGCCAGCAGTTTCCTACAGGGGAATAATCAGCCCCAGCATTTT | CASSFLQGNNQPQHF
- | TRBJ1-6 | - | TRBV11-2 | TGTGCCAGCAGCTTATTAGCCAGGGAGGTCTCACCCCTCCACTTT | CASSLLAREVSPLHF
- | TRBJ2-4 | TRBD1 | TRBV7-9 | TGTGCCAGCAGCCCGCGACAGGGGAGCATTCAGTACTTC | CASSPRQGSIQYF
- | TRBJ1-1 | - | TRBV27 | TGTGCCAGCAGTAACACAGGGTACACTGAAGCTTTCTTT | CASSNTGYTEAFF
many | TRBJ2-7 | TRBD1 | TRBV18 | TGTGCCAGCTCACCGGAGACAGGGGGCCCTACCACCTACGAGCAGTACTTC | CASSPETGGPTTYEQYF
- | TRBJ1-5 | TRBD1 | TRBV5-8 | TGTGCCAGCAGCTTTGACAGGGGGCTGTACAATCAGCCCCAGCATTTT | CASSFDRGLYNQPQHF
- | TRBJ2-3 | TRBD2 | TRBV5-1 | TGCGCCAGCAGCTTGGCCGGGGGGACGGCAGATACGCAGTATTTT | CASSLAGGTADTQYF
- | TRBJ2-1 | - | TRBV7-9 | TGTGCCAGCAGCCTCGGGACGGCGAGCTCCTACAATGAGCAGTTCTTC | CASSLGTASSYNEQFF
- | TRBJ2-7 | TRBD1 | TRBV5-4 | TGTGCCAGCAGCCCCGGGGGACAGGGGCCCTACGAGCAGTACTTC | CASSPGGQGPYEQYF
- | TRBJ2-2 | - | TRBV6-5 | TGTGCCAGCAGTAAACAGGGTCTCACCGGGGAGCTGTTTTTT | CASSKQGLTGELFF
- | TRBJ2-1 | TRBD1 | TRBV6-5 | TGTGCCAGCAGTTTATCTGCAGGGGGCTACAATGAGCAGTTCTTC | CASSLSAGGYNEQFF
- | TRBJ1-1 | - | TRBV7-6 | TGTGCCAGCAGCTTAGTACTCGGAGCAGTTAACACTGAAGCTTTCTTT | CASSLVLGAVNTEAFF
- | TRBJ1-3 | TRBD1 | TRBV7-3 | TGTGCCAGCAGCCGCCCGGGACAGGGGACCTCCTCTGGAAACACCATATATTTT | CASSRPGQGTSSGNTIYF
- | TRBJ1-2 | - | TRBV10-3 | TGTGCCATCAGTGAGAGGGAAGCCGACTATGGCTACACCTTC | CAISEREADYGYTF
- | TRBJ2-5 | - | TRBV7-3 | TGTGCCAGCAGCTTAGATGGCCAAGAGACCCAGTACTTC | CASSLDGQETQYF
- | TRBJ1-2 | TRBD1 | TRBV11-2 | TGTGCCAGCAGCTCACGGGACAGTTTTAACTATGGCTACACCTTC | CASSSRDSFNYGYTF
- | TRBJ1-1 | - | TRBV7-3 | TGTGCCAGCAGCCCAGGAGTCGGGGTTGGCACTGAAGCTTTCTTT | CASSPGVGVGTEAFF
- | TRBJ2-2 | - | TRBV4-2 | TGTGCCAGCAGCCAAGTCAGGACTAACCCCACCGGGGAGCTGTTTTTT | CASSQVRTNPTGELFF
- | TRBJ1-3 | - | TRBV4-1 | TGCGCCAGCAGCCAAGAGGGAAACACCATATATTTT | CASSQEGNTIYF
few | TRBJ2-2 | - | TRBV9 | TGTGCCAGCACCTTGGACGTCCGGTCCGGGGAGCTGTTTTTT | CASTLDVRSGELFF
- | TRBJ1-2 | TRBD1 | TRBV6-5 | TGTGCCAGCAGTTACTCCGGGACAGGGCGCGGCTACACCTTC | CASSYSGTGRGYTF
- | TRBJ2-5 | - | TRBV11-2 | TGTGCCAGCAGCTTAGATTCCGGCCAAGGGGAGACCCAGTACTTC | CASSLDSGQGETQYF
- | TRBJ2-3 | - | TRBV2 | TGTGCCAGCAGTGTAGGCCAGGTTAGCACAGATACGCAGTATTTT | CASSVGQVSTDTQYF
- | TRBJ1-2 | - | TRBV20-1 | TGCAGTGAAGACTATGGCTACACCTTC | CSEDYGYTF
- | TRBJ1-2 | TRBD1 | TRBV25-1 | TGTGCCAGCAGTGGCTGGACAGGGGGTTCTTACACCTTC | CASSGWTGGSYTF
- | TRBJ1-4 | - | TRBV6-1 | TGTGCCAGCAGTGAAGCCCCACTTAGGACAACCCCTAATGAAAAACTGTTTTTT | CASSEAPLRTTPNEKLFF
- | TRBJ1-3 | - | TRBV19 | TGTGCCAGTAGTCTATTAACAGGGTCTGGAAACACCATATATTTT | CASSLLTGSGNTIYF
few | TRBJ1-5 | - | TRBV5-3 | TGTGCCAGAAGTAAATGTAGGGAGAGCAATCAGCCCCAGCATTTT | CARSKCRESNQPQHF
- | TRBJ1-1 | TRBD1 | TRBV14 | TGTGCCAGCAGCCCCGGGACAGCGAACACTGAAGCTTTCTTT | CASSPGTANTEAFF
- | TRBJ1-5 | TRBD1 | TRBV5-6 | TGTGCCAGCAGCTGGGGCAGGGGGTTAGGCAATCAGCCCCAGCATTTT | CASSWGRGLGNQPQHF
- | TRBJ2-3 | TRBD2 | TRBV5-6 | TGTGCCAGCAGCCGCCTTGGGGGGGGGACTAGCACAGATACGCAGTATTTT | CASSRLGGGTSTDTQYF
few | TRBJ2-7 | - | TRBV11-2 | TGTGCCAGCAGCTTTATCTCCAATTACTACGAGCAGTACTTC | CASSFISNYYEQYF
- | TRBJ1-5 | - | TRBV28 | TGTGCCAGCAGGACGGGCCCCAGTCAGCCCCAGCATTTT | CASRTGPSQPQHF
- | TRBJ1-1 | TRBD1 | TRBV7-8 | TGTGCCAGCAGCTTAAGGGGGCGAAACCCTGAAGCTTTCTTT | CASSLRGRNPEAFF
- | TRBJ1-4 | - | TRBV7-8 | TGTGCCAGCAGCACCGACCGTGGGGATAATGAAAAACTGTTTTTT | CASSTDRGDNEKLFF
- | TRBJ1-5 | - | TRBV7-2 | TGTGCCAGCAGGGTAGGGGGGGGAGGCGGTCAGCCCCAGCATTTT | CASRVGGGGGQPQHF
- | TRBJ2-5 | TRBD2 | TRBV4-1 | TGCGCCAGCAGCCTCTCTAGCGGGGGTATGGAGACCCAGTACTTC | CASSLSSGGMETQYF
- | TRBJ2-2 | TRBD1 | TRBV7-6 | TGTGCCAGCAGTTCCCTGGAGGGCAGGGGGCGCACCGGGGAGCTGTTTTTT | CASSSLEGRGRTGELFF
- | TRBJ2-7 | - | TRBV28 | TGTGCCAGCAGGCAGCCCGGGGCCGGGACACGCTACGAGCAGTACTTC | CASRQPGAGTRYEQYF
few | TRBJ2-4 | TRBD1 | TRBV30 | TGTGCCTGGAGTGGGGACAGGGGGAAAAACATTCAGTACTTC | CAWSGDRGKNIQYF
- | TRBJ1-1 | - | TRBV9 | TGTGCCAGCAGCGTTCCCGGAAACACTGAAGCTTTCTTT | CASSVPGNTEAFF
- | TRBJ2-3 | - | TRBV5-1 | TGCGCCAGCAGCTTGTGGGGGGATACGCAGTATTTT | CASSLWGDTQYF
- | TRBJ2-3 | - | TRBV5-6 | TGTGCCAGCAGCTTGCTCTTACAGGGTCGACAAGATACGCAGTATTTT | CASSLLLQGRQDTQYF
- | TRBJ1-6 | TRBD1 | TRBV15 | TGTGCCACCTGGCAGGGGGCAAGTAATTCACCCCTCCACTTT | CATWQGASNSPLHF
few | TRBJ2-1 | - | TRBV5-6 | TGTGCCAGCAGTCCCGGGATCTACAATGAGCAGTTCTTC | CASSPGIYNEQFF
- | TRBJ1-2 | - | TRBV2 | TGTGCCAGCAGCGAAGGAGGGGGAGGAGGCTACACCTTC | CASSEGGGGGYTF